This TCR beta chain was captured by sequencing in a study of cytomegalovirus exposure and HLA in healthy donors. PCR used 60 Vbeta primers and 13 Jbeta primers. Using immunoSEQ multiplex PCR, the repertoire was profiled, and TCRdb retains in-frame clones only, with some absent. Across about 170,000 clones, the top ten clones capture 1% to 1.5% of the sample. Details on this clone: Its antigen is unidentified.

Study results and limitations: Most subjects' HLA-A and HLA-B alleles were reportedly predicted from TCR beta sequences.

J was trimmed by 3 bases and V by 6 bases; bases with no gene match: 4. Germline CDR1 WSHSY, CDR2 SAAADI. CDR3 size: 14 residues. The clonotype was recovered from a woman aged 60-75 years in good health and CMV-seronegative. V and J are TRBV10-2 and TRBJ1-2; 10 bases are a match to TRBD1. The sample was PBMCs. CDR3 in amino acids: CASRGTGADYGYTF. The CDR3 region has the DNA TGCGCCAGCAGGGGGACAGGGGCTGACTATGGCTACACCTTC.